The 8 T cell receptor beta chains presented below share a single source sample, sequenced in a study of blood T cell repertoires in COVID-19. Assay: immunoSEQ multiplex PCR; the TCRdb copy retains only in-frame clones and omits some. The sample lists 150,000 to 200,000 clones; 85% to 90% were seen once. Sequenced sample: peripheral blood. The receptors were gathered from a woman aged 25 to 39 with active or convalescent COVID-19.

This clone was found once. The rearrangement links TRBV28 to TRBJ1-2; no clear D. The V end lost 10 bases, the J end lost 4 bases, and 13 bases lay between the germline ends. In germline, CDR1 is MDHEN, CDR2 SYDVKM. The CDR3 is made up of 12 amino acids. The DNA of the CDR3 is TGTGCCACAAGGCGACAAATCTATGGCTACACCTTC. This gives the protein CATRRQIYGYTF.

The rearrangement links TRBV29-1 to TRBJ1-2; D possibly corresponds to TRBD1 (5 bases). The germline gives CDR1 SQVTM, CDR2 ANQGSEA. The CDR3 is 12 amino acids. Trimming removed 7 bases from V and 6 bases from J, with 15 bases in between. The CDR3 region has the DNA TGCAGCGGGAGTGGGGGGAGTCATGGCTACACCTTC. Its protein product is CSGSGGSHGYTF.

This chain connects TRBV6-5 to TRBJ2-7; tentative D call: TRBD1 (6 bases). V lost 8 bases and J 1 base, leaving 18 bases between the germline ends. Germline CDR1 MNHEY, CDR2 SVGAGI. The CDR3 has 15 amino acids. In DNA, the CDR3 is TGTGCCAGCGCCGCCTACCAGGGGAGTTCCTACGAGCAGTACTTC. It encodes CASAAYQGSSYEQYF.

This chain uses TRBV3-1 (or the pseudogene TRBV3-2) with TRBJ2-7; 8 bases line up with TRBD1. The CDR3 is made up of 14 amino acids. J lost 3 bases, V lost 5 bases, and 6 bases had no gene match. CDR1 and CDR2 from the germline V gene are LGHDT and YNNKEL (reference sequence). In DNA form, the CDR3 reads TGTGCCAGCAGCTCGGGACAGGAACTCTACGAGCAGTACTTC. It translates to CASSSGQELYEQYF.

The gene calls are TRBV3-1 (or the pseudogene TRBV3-2) and TRBJ2-7; TRBD2 matches at 8 bases. V trimming: 1 base; J trimming: 4 bases; junction bases outside the gene matches: 6. Looked up from germline, CDR1 is LGHDT and CDR2 is YNNKEL (reference sequence). The CDR3 extends over 15 amino acids. CDR3 nucleotide sequence: TGTGCCAGCAGCCAAGGGATAGCGGGGTCGTACGAGCAGTACTTC. It specifies CASSQGIAGSYEQYF.

This rearrangement joins TRBV5-1 to TRBJ1-3; 10 bases are shared with TRBD1. Trimming at V came to 4 bases and at J to 4 bases, leaving 5 bases not matched to a gene. CDR1 is SGHRS, CDR2 YFSETQ, per germline. CDR3 length: 15 amino acids. The CDR3 reads CASSRDRGSGNTIYF. In DNA, the CDR3 is TGCGCCAGCAGCCGGGACAGGGGATCAGGAAACACCATATATTTT.

CDR3 loop: CASSPTSEGIETQYF. The DNA for the CDR3 is TGTGCCAGCTCCCCTACTAGCGAGGGAATCGAGACCCAGTACTTC. This chain joins TRBV10-3 and TRBJ2-5; 7 bases line up with TRBD2. CDR3 length equals 15 residues. Trimming at V came to 10 bases and at J to 5 bases, leaving 16 bases not matched to a gene. Germline loops: CDR1 ENHRY, CDR2 SYGVKD.

The chain joins TRBV7-2 to TRBJ2-7; 7 bases line up with TRBD2. Germline V gene data show CDR1 as SGHTA and CDR2 as FQGNSA. This CDR3 contains 17 residues. V shed 2 bases, J shed 0 bases, and the junction held 10 bases outside the gene matches. The CDR3 DNA sequence: TGTGCCAGCAGCTTACAAAGGCCTAGCGGTAGCTCCTACGAGCAGTACTTC. Amino acids: CASSLQRPSGSSYEQYF.